Sequencing of this TCR beta chain was carried out in a study of T cells in localized non-small cell lung cancer (dated by TCRdb to 2018 to 2021). A note on the overall study: T cell repertoires of 236 early-stage NSCLC patients were analyzed, with tumors being compared against uninvolved tumor-adjacent lungs. The cohort consisted of roughly 240 treatment-naive NSCLC patients whose localized lung tumors had been resected. Of the NSCLC patients, about 130 were male and 85 to 110 were female, and the mean age was approximately 64 years.

The immunoSEQ Assay was used to sequence TCR beta CDR3 regions from DNA. The study's own analysis went as follows. T cell density was computed as TCR beta template counts normalized to usable DNA estimated by amplifying housekeeping genes. Using the preseqR package, richness was estimated by extrapolating to 120,000 templates for tissue samples and 400,000 templates for PBMC samples. Clonality was taken to be one minus Pielou's evenness. Tissue-enriched TCRs were identified by differential abundance testing using productive amino-acid clonotypes, minimum total count 5 and alpha 0.1. The Jaccard Index and the Morisita Overlap Index were used to measure how much the repertoires overlapped between compartments. GLIPH clustered TCR beta CDR3s with public tetramer-defined viral CDR3s; viral motifs required at least three viral sequences plus V-gene enrichment. TCRdb re-hosts the immuneACCESS table, in-frame sequences only. Its copies lack some clones; in the studies checked, an unresolved V gene accounts for under half of them, and the cause for the rest is not known. V and J calls and clone size are given by that table; D and trimming were obtained from the DNA. This sample gives fewer than 3,000 clones in total; 27% of them show up just once. The ten largest account for about 19% of the sample.

This clone turned up a few times. Its antigen is currently not known. No clone much larger than this one lies a single base away; base qualities are absent. Uninvolved adjacent lung was taken at least 2 cm from the tumor margin and confirmed free of atypia by two independent pathologists. At diagnosis, tumor, uninvolved tumor-adjacent lung and peripheral blood were collected and then preserved as a mix of FFPE and fresh-frozen material. Study-wide conclusions, independent of this receptor: Because multi-region tumor sequencing was not performed, intratumor heterogeneity could not be ruled out. Because the study design was exploratory, TCR variables were selected using unadjusted p-values without false-discovery rate correction. Uninvolved tumor-adjacent lung showed the highest T cell clonality, higher than tumor, which suggests more focused antigenic responses in the uninvolved tumor-adjacent lung. Longer overall survival was associated with higher T cell density in blood, whereas shorter survival was associated with higher clonality in adjacent lung. A median of approximately 55 of the top 100 tumor clones were detected in paired uninvolved adjacent lung, and some 30 of these tumor clones were also found among the top 100 clones of the paired uninvolved adjacent lung.

Looking up the germline V gene (reference sequence) yields CDR1 LNHDA and CDR2 SQIVND. V is clipped by 7 bases and J by 1 base, and the sequence between their germline boundaries is 13 bases long. The CDR3 measures 14 amino acids from cysteine to phenylalanine. Only CDR3 DNA remains: 42 bases, in frame from the first base. The source material was normal lung tissue next to the tumor, sampled before any cancer treatment. This TCR was recovered from a female donor older than 55 with stage I squamous cell lung carcinoma. Recombination joined TRBV19 with TRBJ1-1, with the D segment identity uncertain. CDR3 protein: CASIPPGSNTEAFF. The DNA sequence reads TGTGCCAGTATACCTCCAGGATCGAACACTGAAGCTTTCTTT.